Reported below is one T cell receptor (beta chain). These data are taken from a study of technical replicates of blood from several donors. This CDR3 region has 17 residues. Losses at the gene ends were 5 bases for V and 4 bases for J; bases not matched to a gene: 13. Germline V CDR1 and CDR2: SGHAT, FQNNGV. TCRdb's copy holds only in-frame clones and misses some; the assay was immunoSEQ multiplex PCR. The data contain about 61,000 clones, around 97% of them seen just once; the ten biggest clones take up approximately 0.19%. The gene calls are TRBV11-2 and TRBJ2-7; 11 bases fit TRBD2. The sequence was collected from a human donor in good health. Material: T cells isolated from PBMCs. This CDR3 reads CASSPLAGGPGTYEQYF. DNA of the CDR3: TGTGCCAGCAGCCCTTTAGCGGGAGGGCCTGGTACATACGAGCAGTACTTC. The full variable domain, completed using reference TRBV11-2 and TRBJ2-7, is EAGVAQSPRYKIIEKRQSVAFWCNPISGHATLYWYQQILGQGPKLLIQFQNNGVVDDSQLPKDRFSAERLKGVDSTLKIQPAKLEDSAVYLCASSPLAGGPGTYEQYFGPGTRLTVT.